These 8 T cell receptor beta chains were sequenced from one sample in a study of blood T cell repertoires in COVID-19. Measured with immunoSEQ multiplex PCR; TCRdb has only the in-frame clones, and not every one. Of around 150,000 clones detected, more than 75% appear once; the ten largest clones hold about 3.9%. Sequenced input: peripheral blood. These receptors originate from a man in his sixties with acute or convalescent COVID-19.

The rearrangement joins TRBV12-2 to TRBJ1-1; TRBD1 is the table's D call and was not checked against the DNA. TRBV12-2 is termed a pseudogene. This CDR3 has 12 residues. CDR3 loop: CASRDRGTEAFF. CDR3 in DNA: TGTGCAAGTCGGGACAGGGGGACTGAAGCTTTCTTT.

Written as DNA, the CDR3 is TGTGCCAGCAGCGGGGGACTACTACACTACAATGAGCAGTTCTTC. This sequence encodes CASSGGLLHYNEQFF. The rearrangement joins TRBV9 to TRBJ2-1, with 7 bases lining up with TRBD2. Germline CDR1 is SGDLS and CDR2 is YYNGEE. The CDR3 spans 15 residues. After removal of 3 bases from V and 3 bases from J, the junction contained 6 bases not matched to a gene.

The chain is built from TRBV7-2 and TRBJ2-5, with 10 positions matching TRBD2. The CDR3 extends over 15 amino acids. With V trimmed by 5 bases and J by 4 bases, 7 bases remained unmatched. The germline V gene encodes CDR1 SGHTA and CDR2 FQGNSA. CDR3 loop: CASSTPGLARETQYF. DNA for the CDR3: TGTGCCAGCAGCACCCCGGGACTAGCGAGAGAGACCCAGTACTTC.

The chain couples TRBV19 to TRBJ2-1; 14 positions agree with TRBD2. Germline V gene data show CDR1 as LNHDA and CDR2 as SQIVND (reference sequence). With 5 bases clipped from V and 10 bases from J, the junction kept 10 bases outside the gene matches. The CDR3 is made up of 16 amino acids. This CDR3 reads CASSPWGTSGSWEQFF. CDR3 in DNA: TGTGCCAGTAGTCCCTGGGGGACTAGCGGGAGTTGGGAGCAGTTCTTC.

The rearrangement links TRBV6-2 or TRBV6-3 to TRBJ1-1; 7 bases are a match to TRBD1. The CDR3 is made up of 12 amino acids. The V gene's germline CDR1 is MNHEY and CDR2 SVGEGT. V was clipped by 2 bases and J by 6 bases; unmatched bases: 0. For the CDR3, the DNA is TGTGCCAGCAGTTACGACAGGGCTGAAGCTTTCTTT. This translates into CASSYDRAEAFF.

The chain is built from TRBV13 and TRBJ2-7; D is possibly TRBD1 (5 bases). Trimming left V 5 bases short and J 5 bases short, with 16 bases between. Germline CDR1 is PRHDT and CDR2 is FYEKMQ (reference sequence). There are 14 residues in the CDR3. CDR3 amino acids: CASSRRQGKNEQYF. The CDR3 DNA follows: TGTGCCAGCAGCCGCAGGCAGGGCAAGAACGAGCAGTACTTC. The full variable domain, in which reference TRBV13 and TRBJ2-7 provide the parts outside the CDR3, is AAGVIQSPRHLIKEKRETATLKCYPIPRHDTVYWYQQGPGQDPQFLISFYEKMQSDKGSIPDRFSAQQFSDYHSELNMSSLELGDSALYFCASSRRQGKNEQYFGPGTRLTVT.

The V and J genes are TRBV18 and TRBJ2-1; no reliable D call. Germline lookup yields CDR1 KGHSH and CDR2 LQKENI. The length of the CDR3 is 13 residues. The V and J ends lost 10 bases and 4 bases respectively, with 14 bases between them. CDR3 protein: CATQSVAYNEQFF. In DNA, the CDR3 is TGTGCCACTCAAAGTGTCGCGTACAATGAGCAGTTCTTC.

This clone was counted once. The chain joins TRBV4-1 to TRBJ2-5, with TRBD1 matching over 9 bases. The germline CDR1 and CDR2 sequences are MGHRA and YSYEKL. Unmatched junction bases numbered 8, after V lost 4 bases and J lost 5 bases. The CDR3 consists of 15 residues. The CDR3 spells CASSRPGQGTETQYF. DNA of the CDR3: TGCGCCAGCAGCCGCCCGGGACAGGGCACGGAGACCCAGTACTTC.